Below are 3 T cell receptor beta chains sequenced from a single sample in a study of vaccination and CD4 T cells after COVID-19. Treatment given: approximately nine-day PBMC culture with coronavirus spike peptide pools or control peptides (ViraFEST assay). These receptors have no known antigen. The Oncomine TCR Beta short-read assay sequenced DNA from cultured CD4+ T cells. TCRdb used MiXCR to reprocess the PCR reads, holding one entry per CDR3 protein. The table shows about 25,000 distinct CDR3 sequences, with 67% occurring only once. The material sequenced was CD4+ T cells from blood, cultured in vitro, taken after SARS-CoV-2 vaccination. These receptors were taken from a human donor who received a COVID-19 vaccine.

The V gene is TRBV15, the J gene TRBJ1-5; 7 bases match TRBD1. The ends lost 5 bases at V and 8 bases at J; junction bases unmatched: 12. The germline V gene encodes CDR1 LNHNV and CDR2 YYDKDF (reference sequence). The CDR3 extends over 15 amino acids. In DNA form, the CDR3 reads TGTGCCACCAGCGCCGGGACAGAAGCTAGGGAGCCCCAGCATTTT. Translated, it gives CATSAGTEAREPQHF.

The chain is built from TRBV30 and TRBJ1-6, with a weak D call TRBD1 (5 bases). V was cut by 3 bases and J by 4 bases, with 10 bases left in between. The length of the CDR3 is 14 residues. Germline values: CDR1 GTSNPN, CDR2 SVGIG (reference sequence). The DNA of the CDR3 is TGTGCCTGGAGGGCGCAGGGATATAATTCACCCCTCCACTTT. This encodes CAWRAQGYNSPLHF.

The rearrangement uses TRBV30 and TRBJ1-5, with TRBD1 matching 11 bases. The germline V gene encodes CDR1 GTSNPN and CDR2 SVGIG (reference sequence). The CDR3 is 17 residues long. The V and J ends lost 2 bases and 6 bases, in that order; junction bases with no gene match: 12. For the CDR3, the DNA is TGTGCCTGGAGTCCCATTAGGGGGGACAGGGGGATTCAGCCCCAGCATTTT. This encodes CAWSPIRGDRGIQPQHF.